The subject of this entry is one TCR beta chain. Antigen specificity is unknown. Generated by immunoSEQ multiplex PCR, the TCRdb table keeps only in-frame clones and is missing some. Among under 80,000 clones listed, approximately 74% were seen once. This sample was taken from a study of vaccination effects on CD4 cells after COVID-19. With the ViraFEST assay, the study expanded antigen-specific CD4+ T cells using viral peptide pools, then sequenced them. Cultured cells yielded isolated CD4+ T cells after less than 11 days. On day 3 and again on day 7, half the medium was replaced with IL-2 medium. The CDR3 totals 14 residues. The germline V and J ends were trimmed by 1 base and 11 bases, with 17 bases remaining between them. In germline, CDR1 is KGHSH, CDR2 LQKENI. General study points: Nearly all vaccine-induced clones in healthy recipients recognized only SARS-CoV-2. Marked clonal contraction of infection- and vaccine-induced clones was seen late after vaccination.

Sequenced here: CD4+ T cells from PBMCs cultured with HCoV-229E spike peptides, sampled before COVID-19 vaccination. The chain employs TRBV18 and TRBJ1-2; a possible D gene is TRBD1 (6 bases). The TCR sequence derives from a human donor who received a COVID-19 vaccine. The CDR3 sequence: CASSPQDSPIGYTF. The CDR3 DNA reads TGTGCCAGCTCACCACAGGACAGTCCTATTGGGTACACCTTC.